Listed below are T cell receptor beta chains from one sample, sequenced in a study of chemoradiotherapy in HPV16-positive cancers. This table comes from immunoSEQ multiplex PCR, and its TCRdb copy is limited to in-frame clones, with some not included. The repertoire holds about 35,000 clones, with about 90% as singletons. The sample was blood, taken from a patient who underwent chemoradiotherapy. These receptors were collected from a human donor with HPV-associated anogenital cancer. Each CDR3 is given with its conserved first and last residue. A D gene is named only where the DNA matches it firmly. For some rows the clone size is stated as once, few or many, or as a class when expanded; others skip it.

j_call,clone_size,v_call,d_call,cdr3_aa,cdr3_nt
TRBJ1-1,.,TRBV25-1,.,CASSATRGTEAFF,TGTGCCAGCAGTGCGACTCGGGGCACTGAAGCTTTCTTT
TRBJ2-7,once,TRBV7-2,TRBD1,CASSPGDRGYEQYF,TGTGCCAGCAGCCCCGGAGACAGGGGCTACGAGCAGTACTTC
TRBJ2-5,.,TRBV6-1,TRBD2,CASSERSGGAETQYF,TGTGCCAGCAGTGAAAGGAGCGGGGGGGCAGAGACCCAGTACTTC
TRBJ1-1,.,TRBV9,TRBD1,CASSVVDRVNTEAFF,TGTGCCAGCAGCGTAGTCGACAGGGTGAACACTGAAGCTTTCTTT
TRBJ2-7,few,TRBV10-1,TRBD2,CASSDYGTSLGEQYF,TGCGCCAGCAGTGATTACGGGACTAGCCTTGGTGAGCAGTACTTC
TRBJ2-3,once,TRBV20-1,.,CSARGLDTQYF,TGCAGTGCTAGGGGGCTAGATACGCAGTATTTT
TRBJ2-5,.,TRBV29-1,.,CSWAGGQETQYF,TGCAGCTGGGCAGGGGGGCAAGAGACCCAGTACTTC
TRBJ2-7,.,TRBV19,TRBD2,CASTRSGGDTTYEQYF,TGTGCCAGTACCCGGTCCGGGGGGGACACAACCTACGAGCAGTACTTC
TRBJ1-4,.,TRBV14,.,CASGRGSGEKLFF,TGTGCCAGCGGGCGGGGCTCTGGTGAAAAACTGTTTTTT
TRBJ2-3,.,TRBV5-4,.,CASSLERATGTQYF,TGTGCCAGCAGCTTGGAAAGGGCCACAGGTACGCAGTATTTT
TRBJ1-1,.,TRBV5-1,.,CASRKELVGTEAFF,TGCGCCAGCAGGAAAGAGTTAGTGGGCACTGAAGCTTTCTTT
TRBJ2-5,.,TRBV6-1,TRBD2,CASSGPSGTMGFGTQYF,TGTGCCAGCAGTGGGCCCTCCGGGACTATGGGTTTTGGGACCCAGTACTTC
TRBJ1-2,.,TRBV2,TRBD1,CASSDPQTGDYGYTF,TGTGCCAGCAGTGATCCTCAGACAGGGGACTATGGCTACACCTTC
TRBJ2-1,.,TRBV5-6,.,CASSLGREQFF,TGTGCCAGCAGCTTGGGGCGTGAGCAGTTCTTC
TRBJ2-5,.,TRBV6-5,.,CASSNPLETQYF,TGTGCCAGCAGTAACCCGCTTGAGACCCAGTACTTC
TRBJ1-6,.,TRBV4-2,.,CASSQDDAVYGSPLHF,TGTGCCAGCAGCCAAGATGACGCAGTCTATGGCTCACCCCTCCACTTT
TRBJ1-3,.,TRBV7-2,TRBD1,CASSPLDRGNTIYF,TGTGCCAGCAGCCCCCTGGACAGGGGGAACACCATATATTTT
TRBJ1-1,.,TRBV7-8,.,CASSLGIRGNTEAFF,TGTGCCAGCAGCTTAGGTATCCGGGGGAACACTGAAGCTTTCTTT